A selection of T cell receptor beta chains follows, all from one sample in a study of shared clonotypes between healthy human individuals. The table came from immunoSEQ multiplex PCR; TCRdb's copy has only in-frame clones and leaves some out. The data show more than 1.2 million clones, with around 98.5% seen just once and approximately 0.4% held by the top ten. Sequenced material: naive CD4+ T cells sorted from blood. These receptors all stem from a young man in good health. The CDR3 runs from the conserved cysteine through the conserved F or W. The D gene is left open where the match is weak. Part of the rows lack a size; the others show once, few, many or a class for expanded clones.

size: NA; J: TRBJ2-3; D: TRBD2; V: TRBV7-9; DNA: TGTGCCAGCACCAAATTTCTAGCGGGAGGCACAGATACGCAGTATTTT; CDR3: CASTKFLAGGTDTQYF
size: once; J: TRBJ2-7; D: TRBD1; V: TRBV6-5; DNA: TGTGCCAGCAAAACGACAGGGGGCGCCGGGTACGAGCAGTACTTC; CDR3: CASKTTGGAGYEQYF
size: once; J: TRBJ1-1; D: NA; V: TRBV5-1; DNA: TGCGCCAGCAGCCTTAAACAGGGTGAAGCTTTCTTT; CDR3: CASSLKQGEAFF
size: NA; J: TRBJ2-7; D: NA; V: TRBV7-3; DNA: TGTGCCAGCAGCTTAAGCTCAGGGACCTACGAGCAGTACTTC; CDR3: CASSLSSGTYEQYF
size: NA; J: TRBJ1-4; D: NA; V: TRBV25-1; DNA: TGTGCCAGCAGTGAAATGGGACGTGGGGAGGAAAAACTGTTTTTT; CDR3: CASSEMGRGEEKLFF
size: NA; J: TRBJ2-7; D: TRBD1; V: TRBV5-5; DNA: TGTGCCAGCAGCAGGACAGGGGCCTCCTTCTACGAGCAGTACTTC; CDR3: CASSRTGASFYEQYF
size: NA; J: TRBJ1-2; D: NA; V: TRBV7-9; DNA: TGTGCCAGCAGCTTAGGGGGGCCGTTGCAGGGGTATAGGTATGGCTACACCTTC; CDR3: CASSLGGPLQGYRYGYTF
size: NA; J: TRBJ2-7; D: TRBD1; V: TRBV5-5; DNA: TGTGCCAGCAGCCCTTTTCGACAGGGATACTCCTACGAGCAGTACTTC; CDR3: CASSPFRQGYSYEQYF
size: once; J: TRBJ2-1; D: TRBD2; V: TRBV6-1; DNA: TGTGCCAGCAGTGGACTCCTAGCGGGACGCTACAATGAGCAGTTCTTC; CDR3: CASSGLLAGRYNEQFF
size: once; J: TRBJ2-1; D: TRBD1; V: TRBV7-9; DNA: TGTGCCAGCAGCTTAGGACAGGGCCTCGGCGGACACTACAATGAGCAGTTCTTC; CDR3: CASSLGQGLGGHYNEQFF
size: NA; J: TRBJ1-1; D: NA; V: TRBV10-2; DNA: TGCGCCAGTCGAATAACAGGGACGGCGAACACTGAAGCTTTCTTT; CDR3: CASRITGTANTEAFF
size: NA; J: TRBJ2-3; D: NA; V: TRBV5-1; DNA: TGCGCCAGCAGCTTGGATGAAGGGAGCTTCACAGATACGCAGTATTTT; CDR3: CASSLDEGSFTDTQYF
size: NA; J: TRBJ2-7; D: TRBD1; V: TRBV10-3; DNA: TGTGCCATCAGTGGCCTGACAGGGGGTGGTGTGTACTTC; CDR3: CAISGLTGGGVYF
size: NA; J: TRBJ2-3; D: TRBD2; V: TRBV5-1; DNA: TGCGCCAGCAGCTCTGGACTAGCTGACTTCACAGATACGCAGTATTTT; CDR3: CASSSGLADFTDTQYF
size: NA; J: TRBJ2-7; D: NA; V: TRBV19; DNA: TGTGCCAGTAGTATAGGAGCCGGCTCCTACGAGCAGTACTTC; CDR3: CASSIGAGSYEQYF